The 32 T cell receptor beta chains below all came from one sample that was sequenced in a study of blood T cell repertoires in COVID-19. This table comes from immunoSEQ multiplex PCR, and its TCRdb copy is limited to in-frame clones, with some not included. The repertoire has about 130,000 clones, more than 75% of them found once; the top ten carry 5% to 6%. The sequenced sample consisted of peripheral blood. Every receptor here comes from a human donor in a cohort sampled during active COVID-19.

Only one count was recorded for this clone. The V call is TRBV5-1, the J call TRBJ2-3, with D uncertain. Between the trimmed V and J ends, which lost 4 bases and 0 bases, there was a span of 6 bases. The CDR3 loop spans 13 amino acids. Germline CDR1 is SGHRS and CDR2 is YFSETQ. The CDR3 here is CASSLSSTDTQYF. In DNA form, the CDR3 reads TGCGCCAGCAGCCTCTCGAGCACAGATACGCAGTATTTT.

This clone has a handful of counts. CDR3 amino acids: CASSDRGGTGELFF. CDR3 nucleotides: TGCGCCAGCAGCGACAGGGGGGGCACCGGGGAGCTGTTTTTT. The rearrangement joins TRBV10-1 to TRBJ2-2, with 9 nucleotides matching TRBD1. V gave up 6 bases and J gave up 4 bases; unmatched junction bases: 3. The CDR3 has 14 amino acids. CDR1 and CDR2 (germline): WNHNN, SYGVQD (reference sequence).

The chain is built from TRBV10-3 and TRBJ2-3, with 7 bases identical to TRBD2. Germline CDR1 reads ENHRY; CDR2 reads SYGVKD. The CDR3 extends over 15 amino acids. The V segment lost 1 base and the J segment 1 base; nucleotides outside the gene matches: 2. The CDR3 nucleotides are TGTGCCATCAGTGAGTGGCTAGCGGGCACAGATACGCAGTATTTT. Translation: CAISEWLAGTDTQYF.

The chain has TRBV27 and TRBJ2-1, with D tentatively TRBD2 (5 bases). This CDR3 is built from 14 residues. Between the trimmed V and J ends, which lost 2 bases and 1 base, there was a span of 6 bases. In germline, CDR1 is MNHEY, CDR2 SMNVEV (reference sequence). The CDR3: CASSLERSYNEQFF. The CDR3 DNA reads TGTGCCAGCAGTTTAGAGCGGTCCTACAATGAGCAGTTCTTC.

This chain connects TRBV6-1 to TRBJ1-3; 8 nucleotides align to TRBD1. The V segment lost 0 bases and the J segment 8 bases; nucleotides outside the gene matches: 12. CDR1 and CDR2 from the germline V gene are MNHNS and SASEGT. The CDR3 loop spans 17 amino acids. CDR3 protein: CASSEAPGGVLLDTIYF. The CDR3 region has the DNA TGTGCCAGCAGTGAAGCGCCAGGGGGCGTTCTGTTGGACACCATATATTTT.

This chain joins TRBV5-1 and TRBJ1-1, with D possibly being TRBD1 (6 bases). Germline V gene lookup returns CDR1 SGHRS and CDR2 YFSETQ. The V gene lost 3 bases and the J gene lost 0 bases, with 9 bases spanning the gap. This CDR3 contains 14 residues. This chain's CDR3 is CASSSDSLNTEAFF. The CDR3 DNA reads TGCGCCAGCAGCTCGGACAGTTTGAACACTGAAGCTTTCTTT.

This clone was seen a single time. V usage is TRBV19 and J usage is TRBJ1-1; D gene unclear. This CDR3 is built from 15 residues. V was clipped by 6 bases and J by 5 bases, with 19 bases between them. Germline CDR1 reads LNHDA; CDR2 reads SQIVND (reference sequence). CDR3 in DNA: TGTGCCAGTAGCCCCGAACCCTGGGGAGGTACTGAAGCTTTCTTT. Translated, it gives CASSPEPWGGTEAFF.

In its sample, this clone was seen a few times. The chain employs TRBV5-4 and TRBJ1-2; 8 bases align to TRBD1. After removal of 4 bases from V and 7 bases from J, the junction contained 12 bases not matched to a gene. Germline CDR1 reads SGHNT; CDR2 reads YYREEE (reference sequence). The CDR3 extends over 15 amino acids. In DNA, the CDR3 is TGTGCCAGCAGCGGAGTACAGGGGGAAGAAAGTGGCTACACCTTC. It yields the protein CASSGVQGEESGYTF. Supplemented by reference TRBV5-4 and TRBJ1-2, the full variable domain reads ETGVTQSPTHLIKTRGQQVTLRCSSQSGHNTVSWYQQALGQGPQFIFQYYREEENGRGNFPPRFSGLQFPNYSSELNVNALELDDSALYLCASSGVQGEESGYTFGSGTRLTVV.

The rearrangement uses TRBV19 and TRBJ2-1; 7 positions match TRBD2. Germline V gives CDR1 LNHDA, CDR2 SQIVND (reference sequence). Germline trimming cut 6 bases from V and 6 bases from J; bases unmatched to any gene: 17. CDR3 size: 17 residues. The CDR3 DNA reads as TGTGCCAGTAGCCCCCGGGTCCTAGCGGATGGGGGCAATGAGCAGTTCTTC. Protein: CASSPRVLADGGNEQFF.

The chain has TRBV7-2 and TRBJ1-3; 9 bases agree with TRBD1. CDR1 and CDR2 from the germline V gene are SGHTA and FQGNSA. Trimming cost V 5 bases and J 5 bases; bases outside gene matches: 7. The CDR3 runs to 15 residues. Here the CDR3 reads CASSETGTGRNTIYF. As DNA, the CDR3 is TGTGCCAGCAGCGAGACCGGGACAGGGAGAAACACCATATATTTT. The variable domain in full, with the rest retrieved from reference TRBV7-2 and TRBJ1-3, is GAGVSQSPSNKVTEKGKDVELRCDPISGHTALYWYRQSLGQGLEFLIYFQGNSAPDKSGLPSDRFSAERTGGSVSTLTIQRTQQEDSAVYLCASSETGTGRNTIYFGEGSWLTVV.

The genes are TRBV6-2 or TRBV6-3 and TRBJ1-1, with 7 bases matching TRBD1. The CDR3 is 12 residues long. Losses at the gene ends were 5 bases for V and 9 bases for J; bases not matched to a gene: 6. Germline-derived CDR1 and CDR2 are MNHEY and SVGEGT. This CDR3 is CASSTRTGKAFF. In nucleotides, the CDR3 is TGTGCCAGCAGTACGAGGACAGGTAAAGCTTTCTTT.

The rearrangement uses TRBV6-5 and TRBJ1-1; D is undetermined. Trimming removed 8 bases from V and 1 base from J, with 17 bases in between. Germline CDR1 and CDR2: MNHEY and SVGAGI. The CDR3 sequence is 15 residues long. CDR3 sequence reads: CASLPPGVGNTEAFF. DNA for the CDR3: TGTGCCAGCCTACCCCCCGGGGTGGGGAACACTGAAGCTTTCTTT.

This chain joins TRBV11-3 and TRBJ2-6, with TRBD1 identical over 9 bases. The ends lost 4 bases at V and 4 bases at J; junction bases unmatched: 8. The CDR3 length is 17 residues. Germline CDR1 SGHNT, CDR2 YENEEA. In nucleotides, the CDR3 is TGTGCCAGCAGCTCTGCGGGACAGGGTTACGGGGCCAACGTCCTGACTTTC. This sequence encodes CASSSAGQGYGANVLTF.

The rearrangement joins TRBV19 to TRBJ1-5, with 8 bases matching TRBD1. CDR3 length: 15 residues. The junction had 7 bases not matched to a gene; V was cut back by 6 bases and J by 3 bases. Looked up from germline, CDR1 is LNHDA and CDR2 is SQIVND (reference sequence). CDR3 residues: CASRNTGGNNQPQHF. As DNA, the CDR3 is TGTGCCAGTAGGAACACAGGGGGTAACAATCAGCCCCAGCATTTT.

This clone showed up just once. The rearrangement links TRBV4-1 to TRBJ2-3, with 11 bases fitting TRBD2. Germline CDR1 reads MGHRA; CDR2 reads YSYEKL. The CDR3 is 18 residues long. The V and J ends lost 1 base and 3 bases, in that order; junction bases with no gene match: 9. The CDR3 spells CASSQAGTSGSRTDTQYF. CDR3 coding DNA: TGCGCCAGCAGCCAAGCCGGAACTAGCGGGAGCCGTACAGATACGCAGTATTTT.

This sequence joins TRBV5-1 and TRBJ1-4; D unclear. V was pared by 4 bases and J by 0 bases, with 13 bases between. CDR1 and CDR2 from the germline V gene are SGHRS and YFSETQ. CDR3 size: 16 residues. The CDR3 DNA reads TGCGCCAGCAGCACTAAGACTGCTGCAACTAATGAAAAACTGTTTTTT. This gives the protein CASSTKTAATNEKLFF.

The chain couples TRBV29-1 to TRBJ2-3; D unclear. The V and J ends lost 2 bases and 6 bases respectively, with 9 bases between them. CDR3 length: 12 amino acids. The germline CDR1 and CDR2 sequences are SQVTM and ANQGSEA. The CDR3 DNA sequence: TGCAGCGTTGAATCTGCGGCCGATACGCAGTATTTT. Translating it yields CSVESAADTQYF.

The chain links TRBV30 to TRBJ2-1; D ambiguous. CDR1 and CDR2 from the germline V gene are GTSNPN and SVGIG (reference sequence). The CDR3 sequence is 14 residues long. V lost 2 bases, J lost 9 bases, and 17 bases lay in between. The CDR3 nucleotides are TGTGCCTGGAGTCCCTCCCCCGTACTCGTTGAGCAGTTCTTC. This encodes CAWSPSPVLVEQFF.

The chain links TRBV25-1 to TRBJ1-1; TRBD1 agrees at 11 bases. Germline V CDR1 and CDR2: MGHDK, SYGVNS. Trimming cost V 1 base and J 9 bases; bases outside gene matches: 10. The CDR3 consists of 16 residues. Here the CDR3 DNA reads TGTGCCAGCAGTGAATGGGGGGACAGGGGGAAAGGGAAAGCTTTCTTT. It specifies CASSEWGDRGKGKAFF.

This chain uses TRBV7-9 with TRBJ2-1, with TRBD2 matching over 8 bases. Germline CDR1 and CDR2: SEHNR and FQNEAQ (reference sequence). The CDR3 extends over 15 amino acids. Losses at the gene ends were 1 base for V and 6 bases for J; bases not matched to a gene: 5. In DNA form, the CDR3 reads TGTGCCAGCAGCTTAGGAGTCGGGACTAGCAATGAGCAGTTCTTC. Amino acid sequence: CASSLGVGTSNEQFF.

The chain recombines TRBV19 with TRBJ1-1, with D unclear. The germline V gene encodes CDR1 LNHDA and CDR2 SQIVND (reference sequence). Trimming shortened V by 0 bases and J by 0 bases, and 29 bases separated the two germline ends. This CDR3 comprises 22 residues. The CDR3 is CASSIDPTPPAGEAPMNTEAFF. The CDR3 coding sequence is TGTGCCAGTAGTATAGATCCCACACCCCCCGCCGGGGAGGCACCGATGAACACTGAAGCTTTCTTT.

The chain is built from TRBV7-3 and TRBJ2-6, with D perhaps TRBD2 (6 bases). In germline, CDR1 is SGHTA, CDR2 FQGTGA. The CDR3 is 13 amino acids. V lost 8 bases to trimming and J lost 12 bases, with 17 bases between them. The CDR3 nucleotides are TGTGCCAGCGGCACCCGGGGGTCGGGCGTCCTGACTTTC. Residues: CASGTRGSGVLTF.

V and J are TRBV5-4 and TRBJ2-7; a weak D match, TRBD2 (6 bases). V was clipped by 4 bases and J by 2 bases, with 16 bases between them. Germline V CDR1 and CDR2: SGHNT, YYREEE (reference sequence). The CDR3 loop spans 15 amino acids. CDR3: CASSRGSIGTYEQYF. In DNA form, the CDR3 reads TGTGCCAGCAGCCGGGGGTCTATAGGAACCTACGAGCAGTACTTC.

The chain carries TRBV5-1 and TRBJ2-3, with D uncertain. The V gene lost 0 bases and the J gene lost 5 bases, with 13 bases spanning the gap. Per the germline V gene, CDR1 is SGHRS and CDR2 is YFSETQ. The CDR3 runs to 15 residues. CDR3 sequence (DNA): TGCGCCAGCAGCTTGGCAGATCAGGCCCGAGATACGCAGTATTTT. As protein: CASSLADQARDTQYF.

This clone was counted a few times. This sequence joins TRBV30 and TRBJ1-5; D may be TRBD1 (5 bases). V was clipped by 4 bases and J by 2 bases, with 9 bases between them. The CDR3 has 13 residues. Germline-derived CDR1 and CDR2 are GTSNPN and SVGIG (reference sequence). The chain's CDR3 is CAWTGKGNQPQHF. The CDR3 region has the DNA TGTGCCTGGACAGGGAAGGGCAATCAGCCCCAGCATTTT.

The genes are TRBV6-1 and TRBJ2-3, with a possible D match to TRBD1 (6 bases). V lost 8 bases and J lost 0, with 6 bases in between. The CDR3 length is 12 residues. The germline gives CDR1 MNHNS, CDR2 SASEGT. The CDR3 coding sequence is TGTGCCAGCCAGGGGAGCACAGATACGCAGTATTTT. Protein product: CASQGSTDTQYF.

The chain combines TRBV24-1 with TRBJ2-7; TRBD2 agrees at 9 bases. The CDR3 length is 19 residues. Germline assignment: CDR1 KGHDR and CDR2 SFDVKD. The J segment lost 0 bases and the V segment lost 5 bases, leaving 16 bases of the junction unmatched. CDR3 residues: CATSGPLGGLALSSYEQYF. CDR3 in DNA: TGTGCCACCAGTGGGCCCCTTGGTGGACTAGCGTTGAGCTCCTACGAGCAGTACTTC.

This sequence joins TRBV23-1 and TRBJ1-5, with D hard to call. TRBV23-1 carries the ORF label, with uncertain function. This CDR3 comprises 13 residues. The V end was cut by 7 bases, the J end by 4 bases, with 11 bases between. CDR3 bases: TGCGCCAGCAATTCCCAGAGGAATCAGCCCCAGCATTTT. Translating gives CASNSQRNQPQHF.

The V gene is TRBV2, the J gene TRBJ1-2; no clear D gene. The V end was cut by 10 bases, the J end by 2 bases, with 11 bases between. Germline V gene data show CDR1 as SNHLY and CDR2 as FYNNEI. The CDR3 is 12 residues long. In DNA, the CDR3 is TGTGCCACAGACACATCCAACTATGGCTACACCTTC. Residues: CATDTSNYGYTF.

V is TRBV5-8 and J is TRBJ2-7; 10 bases line up with TRBD1. CDR1 is SGHTS and CDR2 is YDEGEE in the germline V gene. The V and J ends lost 3 bases and 7 bases, in that order; junction bases with no gene match: 13. There are 16 residues in the CDR3. The CDR3 reads CASSSVSGTGVREQYF. Here the CDR3 DNA reads TGTGCCAGCAGCTCTGTTTCCGGGACAGGGGTGAGGGAGCAGTACTTC. Drawing the rest from reference TRBV5-8 and TRBJ2-7, the complete variable domain is EAGVTQSPTHLIKTRGQQATLRCSPISGHTSVYWYQQALGLGLQFLLWYDEGEERNRGNFPPRFSGRQFPNYSSELNVNALELEDSALYLCASSSVSGTGVREQYFGPGTRLTVT.

This sequence joins TRBV30 and TRBJ1-1; the match to TRBD1 covers 8 bases. V shed 4 bases and J 7 bases; nucleotides not matched to a gene: 8. CDR1 and CDR2 (germline): GTSNPN, SVGIG (reference sequence). This CDR3 is 13 amino acids long. The CDR3 sequence is CAWTPTGVGEAFF. The CDR3 DNA reads TGTGCCTGGACGCCGACAGGGGTCGGTGAAGCTTTCTTT.

The rearrangement links TRBV28 to TRBJ2-2; 9 bases match TRBD1. J gave up 3 bases and V 6 bases, and 8 bases lay outside the gene matches. Germline V gene sequence: CDR1 MDHEN, CDR2 SYDVKM. This CDR3 has 16 amino acids. As DNA, the CDR3 is TGTGCCAGCAGGCCCTCGAGGACAGGGGACACCGGGGAGCTGTTTTTT. Amino acid sequence: CASRPSRTGDTGELFF.